The rows below give T cell receptor beta chains drawn from one sample of a study of shared clonotypes between healthy human individuals. Repertoires were generated with immunoSEQ multiplex PCR, while TCRdb's copy carries only in-frame clones and drops some. The table has 560,000 or so clones, roughly 96% seen once. The sample comprised naive CD8+ T cells sorted from blood. These receptors were obtained from a woman aged 25 to 39 in good health. CDR3s include the opening cysteine and the closing phenylalanine or tryptophan. The D gene is left open where the match is weak. The listing skips clone size in some rows; elsewhere it reads once, few, many or a size class.

TGTGCCAGCAGTCCGAGTGCCAGAAACACTGAAGCTTTCTTT,CASSPSARNTEAFF,NA,NA,TRBV5-6,TRBJ1-1
TGTGCCAGCAGCCCCTCAGCGGGAGCAGATACGCAGTATTTT,CASSPSAGADTQYF,NA,TRBD2,TRBV11-2,TRBJ2-3
TGTGCCAGCAGTTTTAATGAATACGAGCAGTACTTC,CASSFNEYEQYF,NA,NA,TRBV28,TRBJ2-7
TGTGCCAGCAACTTACACCTCGGGGACAGGGGCTACGAGCAGTACTTC,CASNLHLGDRGYEQYF,NA,TRBD1,TRBV7-9,TRBJ2-7
TGTGCCAGCAGCAGGGGGCTTTACGAGCAGTACTTC,CASSRGLYEQYF,NA,TRBD1,TRBV6-1,TRBJ2-7
TGTGCCAGCAGCTTATCCGGACAGACCTACGAGCAGTACTTC,CASSLSGQTYEQYF,NA,NA,TRBV7-9,TRBJ2-7
TGTGCCAGCAGTATGGACGGGACAACTACTTACGAGCAGTACTTC,CASSMDGTTTYEQYF,NA,NA,TRBV28,TRBJ2-7
TGTGCCACTTCAGAGTCAGGGTCTACGCAGTATTTT,CATSESGSTQYF,NA,NA,TRBV15,TRBJ2-3
TGTGCCAGCAGCTTGGAAGGGGTGGAGACCCAGTACTTC,CASSLEGVETQYF,NA,NA,TRBV5-6,TRBJ2-5
TGTGCCAGCAGCGAATCCAGGGTTCCTTACGAGCAGTACTTC,CASSESRVPYEQYF,NA,NA,TRBV7-9,TRBJ2-7
TGTGCCAGCAGTTCCGTTAGCACAGATACGCAGTATTTT,CASSSVSTDTQYF,once,NA,TRBV6-6,TRBJ2-3
TGTGCCAGCAGGCCGGGACTAGGTACAGATACGCAGTATTTT,CASRPGLGTDTQYF,once,TRBD2,TRBV27,TRBJ2-3
TGCGCCAGCAGCTTGGCCCAGCGGGAGGAAGGCTACGAGCAGTACTTC,CASSLAQREEGYEQYF,NA,TRBD2,TRBV5-1,TRBJ2-7
TGTGCCAGCGGGACTAGCGGTTTTTCCAATGAGCAGTTCTTC,CASGTSGFSNEQFF,NA,TRBD2,TRBV27,TRBJ2-1
TGTGCCAGCTCACCATCGGGAGACACTGAAGCTTTCTTT,CASSPSGDTEAFF,NA,NA,TRBV18,TRBJ1-1